The T cell receptor beta chain described here comes from a study of blood T cell repertoires in COVID-19. Across the whole study: Samples of COVID-19 (acute and convalescent) were obtained from the United States, Italy and Spain. Sources were T cells, B-cell-depleted T cells, or PBMCs; the material itself was cDNA or gDNA.

Per germline, CDR1 SNHLY and CDR2 FYNNEI. The CDR3 extends over 13 amino acids. V dropped 6 bases and J dropped 7 bases, with 10 bases sitting between them. In the source study's methods: Scientists estimated how many nucleated cells there were by amplifying reference gene primers. Libraries were prepared by immunoSEQ multiplex PCR; TCRdb keeps only in-frame clonotypes and omits some of them. V and J calls and clone size are given by that table; D and trimming were obtained from the DNA. Of some 220,000 clones in the sample, around 82% were seen once. This clone has just a few counts. This sequence was found in a woman aged 55-70 years with acute or convalescent COVID-19. This chain uses TRBV2 with TRBJ1-6, with D possibly being TRBD1 (6 bases). The sample taken for sequencing was peripheral blood. The CDR3 loop reads CASREQGNSPLHF. The CDR3 DNA reads TGTGCCAGCAGGGAACAGGGAAATTCACCCCTCCACTTT.